Listed here are 17 T cell receptor beta chains from one sample, sequenced in a study of CD8 T cells in ankylosing spondylitis. TCRdb reprocessed the 5' RACE reads via MiXCR and lists one record per CDR3 protein. This table holds about 540,000 distinct CDR3 sequences, about an eighth found once. Points from the study as a whole: Characteristic of ankylosing spondylitis blood, it appeared, was a TCR beta motif comprising 7 to 9 highly homologous variants.

These receptors lack a known antigen. The sample taken for sequencing was blood, either unsorted or a sorted T cell fraction (not recorded which). The receptors stem from a male donor with ankylosing spondylitis.

This clonotype was counted a few times. The chain uses TRBV7-7 and TRBJ1-5; D is unresolved. Germline lookup yields CDR1 SSHAT and CDR2 FNYEAQ (reference sequence). This CDR3 comprises 13 residues. V shed 1 base and J shed 8 bases, with 9 bases lying between them. CDR3 sequence reads: CASSLGVTEPQHF. DNA of the CDR3: TGTGCCAGCAGCTTAGGAGTGACGGAGCCCCAGCATTTT.

This clonotype was detected many times. CDR3 sequence: CASSLTGEGTEAFF. The CDR3 DNA follows: TGCGCCAGCAGCTTGACGGGGGAAGGCACTGAAGCTTTCTTT. The chain has TRBV5-1 and TRBJ1-1; a possible D gene is TRBD1 (5 bases). From germline, CDR1 is SGHRS and CDR2 YFSETQ. Trimming took 1 base from V and 4 from J, leaving 11 bases between them. The CDR3 length is 14 residues. The complete variable domain, with remaining parts taken from reference TRBV5-1 and TRBJ1-1, reads KAGVTQTPRYLIKTRGQQVTLSCSPISGHRSVSWYQQTPGQGLQFLFEYFSETQRNKGNFPGRFSGRQFSNSRSEMNVSTLELGDSALYLCASSLTGEGTEAFFGQGTRLTVV.

The CDR3 DNA reads as TGCAGTGCTGGAGGGTCAGGGATGGGCTATTCACCCCTCCACTTT. It yields the protein CSAGGSGMGYSPLHF. The J gene is TRBJ1-6, the V gene TRBV20-1; a weak D match, TRBD1 (5 bases). The CDR3 covers 15 residues. Between the trimmed V and J ends, which lost 5 bases and 8 bases, there was a span of 19 bases. Germline CDR1 DFQATT, CDR2 SNEGSKA (reference sequence).

This clonotype was recorded many times. As DNA, the CDR3 is TGCGCCAGCAGCTTGGGGGGGGGCGAGAACACTGAAGCTTTCTTT. Amino acid sequence: CASSLGGGENTEAFF. The chain employs TRBV5-1 and TRBJ1-1; TRBD1 might be the D (6 bases). CDR1 and CDR2 (germline): SGHRS, YFSETQ. The CDR3 contains 15 residues. Deletions cut 0 bases from V and 1 base from J, with 10 bases between.

This clonotype was observed a few times. The chain's CDR3 is CAWSVREKLFF. The CDR3 DNA sequence: TGTGCCTGGAGTGTACGTGAAAAACTGTTTTTT. The chain is built from TRBV30 and TRBJ1-4; D unresolved. Between the trimmed V and J ends, which lost 0 bases and 7 bases, there was a span of 3 bases. There are 11 residues in the CDR3. Germline assignment: CDR1 GTSNPN and CDR2 SVGIG (reference sequence).

The chain links TRBV6-1 to TRBJ1-5, with 7 bases fitting TRBD1. CDR3 length: 13 residues. With V trimmed by 9 bases and J by 10 bases, 12 bases remained unmatched. Per germline, CDR1 MNHNS and CDR2 SASEGT. The CDR3 loop reads CASSGTEFGPQHF. For the CDR3, the DNA is TGTGCCAGTTCAGGGACAGAATTTGGTCCCCAGCATTTT.

Only a few counts were recorded for this clonotype. J is TRBJ1-1 and V is TRBV28; 8 positions match TRBD1. The germline CDR1 and CDR2 sequences are MDHEN and SYDVKM. The CDR3 runs 14 residues. V shed 4 bases and J 1 base; nucleotides not matched to a gene: 2. The CDR3 region is CASSSTGENTEAFF. CDR3 DNA: TGTGCCAGCAGTTCGACAGGGGAGAACACTGAAGCTTTCTTT.

There are a few counts of this clonotype. The chain uses TRBV6-2 or TRBV6-3 and TRBJ2-7; 9 positions agree with TRBD2. CDR1 is MNHEY and CDR2 is SVGEGT in the germline V gene. V lost 0 bases to trimming and J lost 4 bases; unmatched junction nucleotides: 10. This CDR3 is 17 amino acids long. CDR3 region: CASSYSALAGKLYEQYV. CDR3 DNA sequence: TGTGCCAGCAGTTACTCTGCTCTAGCGGGGAAACTATACGAGCAGTACGTC.

At least ten counts were recorded for this clonotype. CDR3 residues: CASSLGARTQLDEQFF. CDR3 DNA: TGTGCCAGCAGCTTAGGGGCTAGGACACAACTGGATGAGCAGTTCTTC. The chain links TRBV7-9 to TRBJ2-1, with D possibly matching TRBD1 (5 bases). Germline CDR1 SEHNR, CDR2 FQNEAQ (reference sequence). V was shortened by 1 base and J by 8 bases, with 18 bases between the two germline ends. This CDR3 has 16 residues.

V and J are TRBV3-1 and TRBJ1-1, with a weak D call TRBD1 (5 bases). The CDR3 runs 13 residues. V shed 4 bases and J shed 5 bases, with 11 bases lying between them. Germline-derived CDR1 and CDR2 are LGHDT and YNNKEL (reference sequence). For the CDR3, the DNA is TGTGCCAGCAGCCCCCCAGGGCGGACTGAAGCTTTCTTT. Its protein product is CASSPPGRTEAFF.

The sample holds many counts of this clonotype. Written as DNA, the CDR3 is TGTGCCAGCAGCCAAGGAGCGGGAGGTACCTACGAGCAGTACTTC. Translating gives CASSQGAGGTYEQYF. The chain links TRBV3-1 to TRBJ2-7; 9 bases line up with TRBD2. The J segment lost 2 bases and the V segment lost 1 base, leaving 3 bases of the junction unmatched. The V gene's germline CDR1 is LGHDT and CDR2 YNNKEL (reference sequence). The CDR3 runs to 15 residues.

The chain joins TRBV20-1 to TRBJ2-7; TRBD1 aligns across 7 bases. The germline V gene has CDR1 DFQATT and CDR2 SNEGSKA (reference sequence). The CDR3 length is 11 residues. CDR3 in amino acids: CCAQGDYEQYF. The CDR3 nucleotides are TGCTGCGCCCAGGGGGACTACGAGCAGTACTTC.

This clonotype was seen ten or more times. This rearrangement joins TRBV7-9 to TRBJ2-3; possibly TRBD2 for D (6 bases). Germline CDR1 and CDR2: SEHNR and FQNEAQ (reference sequence). Trimming took 5 bases from V and 2 from J, leaving 14 bases between them. This CDR3 contains 15 residues. This CDR3 reads CASSPEEGFTDTQYF. The CDR3 DNA follows: TGTGCCAGCAGCCCGGAGGAGGGCTTCACAGATACGCAGTATTTT. The entire variable domain, with the rest obtained from reference TRBV7-9 and TRBJ2-3, is as follows: DTGVSQNPRHKITKRGQNVTFRCDPISEHNRLYWYRQTLGQGPEFLTYFQNEAQLEKSRLLSDRFSAERPKGSFSTLEIQRTEQGDSAMYLCASSPEEGFTDTQYFGPGTRLTVL.

This clonotype showed up many times. The chain uses TRBV14 and TRBJ2-1; 7 positions match TRBD1. This CDR3 is 15 amino acids long. The germline V gene has CDR1 SGHDN and CDR2 FVKESK. V lost 9 bases, J lost 0 bases, and 8 bases stayed unmatched. The chain's CDR3 is CASNRKGASYNEQFF. CDR3 nucleotides: TGTGCCAGTAACCGAAAGGGGGCCTCCTACAATGAGCAGTTCTTC.

A few counts support this clonotype. V and J are TRBV7-9 and TRBJ2-7; 14 bases fit TRBD2. CDR1 and CDR2 (germline): SEHNR, FQNEAQ (reference sequence). This CDR3 spans 17 amino acids. V lost 5 bases to trimming and J lost 3 bases; unmatched junction nucleotides: 9. In DNA form, the CDR3 reads TGTGCCAGCAGCCCCCGGACTAGCGGGAGGATTAACTACGAGCAGTACTTC. It specifies CASSPRTSGRINYEQYF.

This clonotype showed up many times. Just one base apart from a much larger clone, this may be a read error. The chain links TRBV29-1 to TRBJ2-7; 9 bases fit TRBD1. This CDR3 region has 12 residues. The V and J ends lost 7 bases and 3 bases, in that order; junction bases with no gene match: 4. Per germline, CDR1 SQVTM and CDR2 ANQGSEA. CDR3 sequence (DNA): TGCAGCGGCGGGACAGGGATCTACGAGCAGTACTTC. This gives the protein CSGGTGIYEQYF.

The V and J genes are TRBV20-1 and TRBJ2-1; 7 bases are a match to TRBD2. The CDR3 has 16 amino acids. Germline loops: CDR1 DFQATT, CDR2 SNEGSKA (reference sequence). V lost 6 bases, J lost 3 bases, and 14 bases stayed unmatched. The CDR3 region has the DNA TGCAGTGCCCCCGGACTGCAGCGGGACCTCTACAATGAGCAGTTCTTC. It encodes CSAPGLQRDLYNEQFF.